The next 21 T cell receptor beta chains were all read from a single sample in a study of neurological immune-mediated disorders. Time point specified: longitudinal time-point 3. TCRdb re-derived calls from the 5' RACE reads in MiXCR, one entry per CDR3 protein. The sample carries about 84,000 distinct CDR3 sequences, under 4.5% recorded once. Material for sequencing was PBMCs. The receptor source for this set is a woman in her fifties or sixties with multiple sclerosis.

This clonotype was counted at least ten times. The chain is built from TRBV7-6 and TRBJ1-4; 9 positions agree with TRBD1. V lost 2 bases to trimming and J lost 2 bases; unmatched junction nucleotides: 6. CDR1 and CDR2 (germline): SGHVS, FNYEAQ. CDR3 length equals 17 residues. The DNA of the CDR3 is TGTGCCAGCAGCTTACAGACAGGGGGTTCTACTAATGAAAAACTGTTTTTT. This gives the protein CASSLQTGGSTNEKLFF.

This clonotype has a count of ten or more. The rearrangement joins TRBV14 to TRBJ2-7; D possibly corresponds to TRBD1 (5 bases). V lost 3 bases to trimming and J lost 4 bases, with 16 bases between them. Germline CDR1 reads SGHDN; CDR2 reads FVKESK. The CDR3 has 15 amino acids. CDR3 in DNA: TGTGCCAGCAGCCATTACCAGGGTGCTGCATACGAGCAGTACTTC. Its translation is CASSHYQGAAYEQYF.

This clonotype was counted ten times or more. The gene calls are TRBV6-2 or TRBV6-3 and TRBJ2-7; 9 bases agree with TRBD1. The CDR3 extends over 15 amino acids. Looked up from germline, CDR1 is MNHEY and CDR2 is SVGEGT. J gave up 4 bases and V 0 bases, and 4 bases lay outside the gene matches. CDR3 in amino acids: CASSYSGQGRYEQYF. Written as DNA, the CDR3 is TGTGCCAGCAGTTACTCGGGACAGGGTCGTTACGAGCAGTACTTC.

This clonotype was counted ten times or more. As DNA, the CDR3 is TGCGCCAGCAGCTTGGTTTCAGGGGGCGGCACTGAAGCTTTCTTT. It yields the protein CASSLVSGGGTEAFF. This sequence joins TRBV5-1 and TRBJ1-1; TRBD1 agrees at 8 bases. The germline V gene has CDR1 SGHRS and CDR2 YFSETQ. With 0 bases clipped from V and 4 bases from J, the junction kept 5 bases outside the gene matches. This CDR3 has 15 residues. Based on the CDR3 plus reference TRBV5-1 and TRBJ1-1, the full variable domain is KAGVTQTPRYLIKTRGQQVTLSCSPISGHRSVSWYQQTPGQGLQFLFEYFSETQRNKGNFPGRFSGRQFSNSRSEMNVSTLELGDSALYLCASSLVSGGGTEAFFGQGTRLTVV.

This clonotype was found a few times. This rearrangement joins TRBV3-1 to TRBJ2-7; no clear D gene. CDR1 LGHDT and CDR2 YNNKEL come from the germline V gene (reference sequence). The CDR3 is 15 amino acids. V was cut by 0 bases and J by 0 bases, with 9 bases left in between. CDR3 region: CASSQEVLSSYEQYF. For the CDR3, the DNA is TGTGCCAGCAGCCAAGAAGTTCTGTCCTCCTACGAGCAGTACTTC.

This clonotype showed up many times. The V gene is TRBV19, the J gene TRBJ1-3, with D maybe TRBD1 (6 bases). The CDR3 is 15 amino acids. CDR1 is LNHDA and CDR2 is SQIVND in the germline V gene (reference sequence). V shed 3 bases and J shed 3 bases, with 12 bases lying between them. The CDR3 sequence: CASSIGQRGGNTIYF. CDR3 coding DNA: TGTGCCAGTAGTATCGGACAGCGCGGTGGAAACACCATATATTTT.

There are many counts of this clonotype. V is TRBV5-1 and J is TRBJ2-3; the match to TRBD2 covers 8 bases. Germline V lookup: CDR1 SGHRS, CDR2 YFSETQ. CDR3 size: 14 residues. Trimming took 4 bases from V and 7 from J; bases not matched to a gene: 8. CDR3 nucleotide sequence: TGCGCCAGCAGCCCCGTAGCGGGGCAGCATACGCAGTATTTT. Protein: CASSPVAGQHTQYF.

This clonotype was found many times. The chain has TRBV5-1 and TRBJ2-1, with TRBD1 as a possible D gene (5 bases). There are 17 residues in the CDR3. With 3 bases removed from V and 3 bases from J, the gap between germline ends came to 19 bases. Germline V gene sequence: CDR1 SGHRS, CDR2 YFSETQ. CDR3 coding DNA: TGCGCCAGCAGCTCACAAGACAGTCCAAGGGTCTACAATGAGCAGTTCTTC. Translating gives CASSSQDSPRVYNEQFF.

This clonotype was seen many times. The genes are TRBV12-3 or TRBV12-4 and TRBJ1-2; unclear D gene. Deletions cut 2 bases from V and 2 bases from J, with 6 bases between. The CDR3 extends over 13 amino acids. This CDR3 reads CASSLSANYGYTF. The CDR3 coding sequence is TGTGCCAGCAGTTTATCAGCGAACTATGGCTACACCTTC.

There are many counts of this clonotype. The rearrangement links TRBV10-3 to TRBJ2-7; no reliable D call. This CDR3 is 14 amino acids long. The germline V gene has CDR1 ENHRY and CDR2 SYGVKD. V was pared by 5 bases and J by 2 bases, with 13 bases between. CDR3 DNA sequence: TGTGCCATCAGTAAAAATGGTCTCGCCTACGAGCAGTACTTC. This encodes CAISKNGLAYEQYF.

This clonotype came up many times. This chain uses TRBV12-3 or TRBV12-4 with TRBJ2-7; 7 bases match TRBD2. The CDR3 loop spans 13 amino acids. Losses at the gene ends were 1 base for V and 3 bases for J; bases not matched to a gene: 0. The CDR3 DNA sequence: TGTGCCAGCAGTTTAGAGCGGGGCTACGAGCAGTACTTC. Translation gives CASSLERGYEQYF.

This clonotype has a count of ten or more. The V call is TRBV7-9, the J call TRBJ2-1, with D possibly being TRBD2 (6 bases). The germline V and J ends were trimmed by 1 base and 0 bases, with 13 bases remaining between them. In germline, CDR1 is SEHNR, CDR2 FQNEAQ (reference sequence). This CDR3 region has 17 residues. This CDR3 is CASSLGGGLSSYNEQFF. The DNA for the CDR3 is TGTGCCAGCAGCTTAGGAGGAGGGCTCAGCTCCTACAATGAGCAGTTCTTC. Full variable domain (missing parts from reference TRBV7-9 and TRBJ2-1): DTGVSQNPRHKITKRGQNVTFRCDPISEHNRLYWYRQTLGQGPEFLTYFQNEAQLEKSRLLSDRFSAERPKGSFSTLEIQRTEQGDSAMYLCASSLGGGLSSYNEQFFGPGTRLTVL.

J is TRBJ1-4 and V is TRBV28; TRBD1 aligns across 8 bases. The CDR3 runs 17 residues. The V gene end was trimmed by 4 bases and the J gene end by 0 bases; junction bases not matched to a gene: 7. CDR1 is MDHEN and CDR2 is SYDVKM in the germline V gene. This chain's CDR3 is CASSSSGQGATNEKLFF. CDR3 sequence (DNA): TGTGCCAGCAGTTCCTCCGGACAGGGCGCAACTAATGAAAAACTGTTTTTT.

This clonotype occurred many times. The chain links TRBV5-5 to TRBJ1-5; D perhaps matches TRBD1 (5 bases). This CDR3 region has 17 residues. With 4 bases removed from V and 2 bases from J, the gap between germline ends came to 19 bases. The V gene's germline CDR1 is SGHKS and CDR2 YYEKEE (reference sequence). The CDR3: CASSLNPGSMGNQPQHF. In DNA, the CDR3 is TGTGCCAGCAGCCTTAACCCAGGGTCTATGGGCAATCAGCCCCAGCATTTT.

The sample holds a few counts of this clonotype. The V call is TRBV25-1, the J call TRBJ1-2; D not certain. Deletions cut 10 bases from V and 7 bases from J, with 19 bases between. There are 13 residues in the CDR3. Germline V gene sequence: CDR1 MGHDK, CDR2 SYGVNS. CDR3 protein: CATDLPGKGGYTF. In DNA form, the CDR3 reads TGTGCCACAGACCTACCTGGGAAAGGTGGCTACACCTTC.

Ten or more counts support this clonotype. V usage is TRBV19 and J usage is TRBJ1-6; D remains ambiguous. With 4 bases removed from V and 7 bases from J, the gap between germline ends came to 11 bases. Germline V gives CDR1 LNHDA, CDR2 SQIVND (reference sequence). The CDR3 length is 14 residues. CDR3 DNA: TGTGCCAGTAGTAACCCAGTAAAGAATTCACCCCTCCACTTT. Its translation: CASSNPVKNSPLHF.

The sample holds many counts of this clonotype. This chain connects TRBV24-1 to TRBJ2-1; 8 bases fit TRBD2. Germline V gene data show CDR1 as KGHDR and CDR2 as SFDVKD. The CDR3 sequence is 15 residues long. The V gene end was trimmed by 5 bases and the J gene end by 5 bases; junction bases not matched to a gene: 7. CDR3: CATSASGGLHNEQFF. CDR3 bases: TGTGCCACCAGTGCCAGCGGGGGCCTCCACAATGAGCAGTTCTTC.

There are many counts of this clonotype. This chain connects TRBV24-1 to TRBJ2-1; D unclear. Germline-derived CDR1 and CDR2 are KGHDR and SFDVKD. The CDR3 is made up of 14 amino acids. V was cut by 0 bases and J by 4 bases, with 6 bases left in between. CDR3 nucleotides: TGTGCCACCAGTGATTTGGGGCAGTACAATGAGCAGTTCTTC. It specifies CATSDLGQYNEQFF.

At least ten counts were recorded for this clonotype. This chain uses TRBV7-2 with TRBJ2-1; the match to TRBD1 covers 10 bases. The CDR3 is made up of 15 amino acids. Germline trimming cut 5 bases from V and 3 bases from J; bases unmatched to any gene: 4. Looked up from germline, CDR1 is SGHTA and CDR2 is FQGNSA. The CDR3 DNA reads TGTGCCAGCAGCCGGACAGGGGGACACTACAATGAGCAGTTCTTC. Protein: CASSRTGGHYNEQFF.

This clonotype was observed at least ten times. The V and J genes are TRBV28 and TRBJ2-3; no firm D call. V dropped 2 bases and J dropped 7 bases, with 7 bases sitting between them. Germline lookup yields CDR1 MDHEN and CDR2 SYDVKM. This CDR3 contains 12 residues. The CDR3 region has the DNA TGTGCCAGCAGTTTAGGGGTATATACGCAGTATTTT. It yields the protein CASSLGVYTQYF.

This clonotype was detected ten times or more. The chain joins TRBV7-9 to TRBJ1-2; unclear D gene. Germline loops: CDR1 SEHNR, CDR2 FQNEAQ (reference sequence). Trimming removed 1 base from V and 2 bases from J, with 8 bases in between. The CDR3 covers 14 residues. The CDR3 spells CASSLETPNYGYTF. CDR3 nucleotide sequence: TGTGCCAGCAGCTTAGAGACACCGAACTATGGCTACACCTTC.